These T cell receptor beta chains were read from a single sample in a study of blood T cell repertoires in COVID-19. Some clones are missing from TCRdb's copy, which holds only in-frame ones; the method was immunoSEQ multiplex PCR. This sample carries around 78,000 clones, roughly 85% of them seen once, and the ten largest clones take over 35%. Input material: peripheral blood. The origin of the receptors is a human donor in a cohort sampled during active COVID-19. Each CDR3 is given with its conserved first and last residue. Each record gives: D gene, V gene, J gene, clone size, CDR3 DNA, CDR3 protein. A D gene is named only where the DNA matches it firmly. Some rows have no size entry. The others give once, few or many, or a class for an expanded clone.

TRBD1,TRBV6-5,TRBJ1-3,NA,TGTGCCAGCAGTTACCCCGGGACAGGAATTTACACCATATATTTT,CASSYPGTGIYTIYF
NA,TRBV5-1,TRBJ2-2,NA,TGCGCCAGCAGCTTACAGACCGACACCGGGGAGCTGTTTTTT,CASSLQTDTGELFF
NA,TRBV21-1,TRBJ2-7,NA,TGTGCCAGCAGCAAAGATGTAGACAGGGTGACCTACGAGCAGTACTTC,CASSKDVDRVTYEQYF
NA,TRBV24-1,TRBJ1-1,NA,TGTGCCACCAGTAATAGACAGGCGGCGGGGGTGAGCACTGAAGCTTTCTTT,CATSNRQAAGVSTEAFF
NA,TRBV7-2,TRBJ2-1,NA,TGTGCCAGCAGCGAGGACAATAAGCAGTTCTTC,CASSEDNKQFF
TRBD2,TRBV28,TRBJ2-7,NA,TGTGCCAGCAGTCCACTAGCGGGACGCTACGAGCAGTACTTC,CASSPLAGRYEQYF
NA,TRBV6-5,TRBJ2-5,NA,TGTGCCAGCAGTTACCCGGGGGGCCGGGAGACCCAGTACTTC,CASSYPGGRETQYF
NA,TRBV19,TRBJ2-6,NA,TGTGCCAGTAGTATAACAGGGTCTGGGGCCAACGTCCTGACTTTC,CASSITGSGANVLTF
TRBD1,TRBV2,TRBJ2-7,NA,TGTGCCAGCAGTGAGGACAGGGCTCCCGAGCAGTACTTC,CASSEDRAPEQYF
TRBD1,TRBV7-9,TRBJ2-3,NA,TGTGCCAGCAGCCCGCCGGGACAGGGACCCACAGATACGCAGTATTTT,CASSPPGQGPTDTQYF
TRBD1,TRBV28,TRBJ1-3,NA,TGTGCCAGCAGACAGGGGGCCCGTTCTGGAAACACCATATATTTT,CASRQGARSGNTIYF
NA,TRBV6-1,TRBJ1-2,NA,TGTGCCAGCAGTGAATTGATACAGTACGGCCACACCTTC,CASSELIQYGHTF
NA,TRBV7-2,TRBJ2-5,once,TGTGCCAGCAGCTTACTTGGGGCAGAGACCCAGTACTTC,CASSLLGAETQYF
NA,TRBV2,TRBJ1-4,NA,TGTGCCAGCAGGCGGGACGTACAGAATAATGAAAAACTGTTTTTT,CASRRDVQNNEKLFF
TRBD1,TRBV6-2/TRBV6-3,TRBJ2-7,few,TGTGCCAGCAGTTACTCGGGGACAGATATCTACGAGCAGTACTTC,CASSYSGTDIYEQYF
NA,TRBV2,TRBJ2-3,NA,TGTGCCAGTGGCGGGGCCTTCTACGCAGATACGCAGTATTTT,CASGGAFYADTQYF
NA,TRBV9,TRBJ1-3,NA,TGTGCCAGCAGCGTAGCCATCTCTGGAAACACCATATATTTT,CASSVAISGNTIYF
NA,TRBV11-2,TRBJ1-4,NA,TGTGCCAGCAGCGCGACAGCGCGGAATGAAAAACTGTTTTTT,CASSATARNEKLFF
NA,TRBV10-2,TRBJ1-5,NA,TGCGCCAGCAGTGAAAACAGCTATCAGCCCCAGCATTTT,CASSENSYQPQHF
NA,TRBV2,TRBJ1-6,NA,TGTGCCAGCAGTGAAACTACGGCGCCCGGAGATTCACCCCTCCACTTT,CASSETTAPGDSPLHF
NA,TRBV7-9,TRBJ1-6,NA,TGTGCCAGCAGCTTAGGAACAGGGTATAATTCACCCCTCCACTTT,CASSLGTGYNSPLHF